Sequencing of this T cell receptor (beta chain) was carried out in a study of Ad26.COV2.S vaccination and SARS-CoV-2 variants. Study-level findings and limits: In vaccinated individuals, spike-specific CD8+ and CD4+ T cell responses reportedly displayed substantial breadth.

The treatment denotes: 15 to 20 received Ad26.COV2.S at low or high dose, single or two shots; five or six received placebo; per-sample allocation not given. Specimen acquisition occurred on day 63 following the initial vaccine or placebo injection. Boston supplied an adult donor aged 18-55 years. The CDR3 consists of 16 residues. The V gene's germline CDR1 is SNHLY and CDR2 FYNNEI. The V gene end was trimmed by 8 bases and the J gene end by 4 bases; junction bases not matched to a gene: 9. Clones were read by immunoSEQ multiplex PCR, and TCRdb kept only the in-frame ones, dropping some. The top ten clones hold 6.4% of a sample with around 340,000 clones, about 87% of them seen once. Note on this clone: Its antigen is not known.

The source was peripheral blood, collected in a trial of Ad26.COV2.S vaccine versus placebo. The source of this sequence is a person between 18 and 59 years old who received the Ad26.COV2.S COVID-19 vaccine or a placebo. The gene calls are TRBV2 and TRBJ2-5, with TRBD2 matching over 14 bases. The CDR3 coding sequence is TGTGCCAGCGGCGGACTAGCGGGGGGCGGAGGAGAGACCCAGTACTTC. This codes for CASGGLAGGGGETQYF.